This record covers a single TCR beta chain. Its antigen is unidentified. Through a sample-barcoded 5' primer and a J-beta primer mix, a second PCR was run for roughly 7 to 11 cycles. TCRdb itself ran the 5' RACE reads through MiXCR, one entry per CDR3 protein. The sample has about 570,000 distinct CDR3 sequences, 27% seen once. The germline gives CDR1 GTSNPN, CDR2 SVGIG (reference sequence). The CDR3 covers 15 residues. Trimming cost V 4 bases and J 0 bases, with 10 bases left between them. The sample originates from a study of blood T cells in healthy people across ages. Every sample yielded at least 6.5 million isolated PBMCs. Study-level points and caveats: When one million T cells were used, diversity estimates were thought to be underestimates.

This TCR was recovered from a woman in her sixties or seventies in good health. The material sequenced was blood. The rearrangement links TRBV30 to TRBJ2-6; TRBD1 or TRBD2 may be the D gene (5 bases each). The CDR3 is CAWMTGLSGANVLTF. DNA of the CDR3: TGTGCCTGGATGACGGGGCTCTCTGGGGCCAACGTCCTGACTTTC.